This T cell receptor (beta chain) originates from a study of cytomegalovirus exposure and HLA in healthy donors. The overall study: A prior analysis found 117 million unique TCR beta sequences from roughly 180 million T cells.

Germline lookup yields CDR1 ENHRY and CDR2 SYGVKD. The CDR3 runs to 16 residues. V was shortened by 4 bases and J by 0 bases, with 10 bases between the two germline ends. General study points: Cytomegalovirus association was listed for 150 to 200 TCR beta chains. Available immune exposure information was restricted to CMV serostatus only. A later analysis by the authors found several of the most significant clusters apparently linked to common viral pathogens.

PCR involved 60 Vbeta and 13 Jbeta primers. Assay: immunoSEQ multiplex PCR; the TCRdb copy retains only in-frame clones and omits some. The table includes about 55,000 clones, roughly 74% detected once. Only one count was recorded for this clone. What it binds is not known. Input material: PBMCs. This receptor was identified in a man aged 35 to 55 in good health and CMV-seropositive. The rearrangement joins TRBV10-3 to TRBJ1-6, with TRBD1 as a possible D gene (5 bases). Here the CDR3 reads CAISAGRASYNSPLHF. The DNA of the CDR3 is TGTGCCATCAGTGCGGGCAGGGCCTCCTATAATTCACCCCTCCACTTT.